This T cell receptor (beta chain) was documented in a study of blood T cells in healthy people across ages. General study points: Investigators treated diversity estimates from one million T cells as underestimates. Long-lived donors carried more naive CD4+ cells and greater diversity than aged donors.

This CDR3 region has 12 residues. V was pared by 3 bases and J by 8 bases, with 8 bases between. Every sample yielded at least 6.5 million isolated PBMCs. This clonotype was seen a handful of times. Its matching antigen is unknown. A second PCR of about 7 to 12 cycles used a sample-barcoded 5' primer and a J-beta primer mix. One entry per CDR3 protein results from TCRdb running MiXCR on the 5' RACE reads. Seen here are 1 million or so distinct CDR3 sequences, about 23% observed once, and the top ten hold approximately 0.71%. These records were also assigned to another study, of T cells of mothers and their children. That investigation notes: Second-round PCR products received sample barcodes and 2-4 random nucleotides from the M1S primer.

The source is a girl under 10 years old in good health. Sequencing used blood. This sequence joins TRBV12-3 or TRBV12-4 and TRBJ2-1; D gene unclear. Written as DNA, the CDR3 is TGTGCCAGCAGTTTTTCGGTGGATGAGCAGTTCTTC. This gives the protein CASSFSVDEQFF.